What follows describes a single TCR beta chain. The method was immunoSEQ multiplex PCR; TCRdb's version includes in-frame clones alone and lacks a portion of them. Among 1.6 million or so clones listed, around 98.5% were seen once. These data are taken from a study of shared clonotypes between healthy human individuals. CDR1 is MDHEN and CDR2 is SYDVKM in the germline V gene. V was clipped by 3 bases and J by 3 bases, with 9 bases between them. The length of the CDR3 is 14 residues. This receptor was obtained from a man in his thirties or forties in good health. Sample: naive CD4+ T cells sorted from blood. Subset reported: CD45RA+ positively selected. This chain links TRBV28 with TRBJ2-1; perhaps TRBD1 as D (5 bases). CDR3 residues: CASSFYRRYNEQFF. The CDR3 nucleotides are TGTGCCAGCAGTTTTTACAGGCGCTACAATGAGCAGTTCTTC.